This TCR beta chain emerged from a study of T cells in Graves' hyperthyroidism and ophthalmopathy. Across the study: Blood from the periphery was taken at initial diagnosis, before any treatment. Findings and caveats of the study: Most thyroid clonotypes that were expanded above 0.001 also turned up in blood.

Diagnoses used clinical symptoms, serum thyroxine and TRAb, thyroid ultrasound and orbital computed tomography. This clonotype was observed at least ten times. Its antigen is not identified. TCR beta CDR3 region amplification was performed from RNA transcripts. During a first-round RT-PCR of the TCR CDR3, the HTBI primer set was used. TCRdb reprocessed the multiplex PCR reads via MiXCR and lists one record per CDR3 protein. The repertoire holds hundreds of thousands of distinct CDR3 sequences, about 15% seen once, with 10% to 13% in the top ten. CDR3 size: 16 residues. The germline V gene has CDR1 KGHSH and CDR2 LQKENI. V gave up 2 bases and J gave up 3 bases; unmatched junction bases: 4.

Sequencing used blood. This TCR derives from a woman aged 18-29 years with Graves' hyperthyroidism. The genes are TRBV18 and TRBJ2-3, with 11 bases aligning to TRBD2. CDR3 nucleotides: TGTGCCAGCTCACCAGTACTAGCGGGAGTGACAGATACGCAGTATTTT. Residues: CASSPVLAGVTDTQYF.